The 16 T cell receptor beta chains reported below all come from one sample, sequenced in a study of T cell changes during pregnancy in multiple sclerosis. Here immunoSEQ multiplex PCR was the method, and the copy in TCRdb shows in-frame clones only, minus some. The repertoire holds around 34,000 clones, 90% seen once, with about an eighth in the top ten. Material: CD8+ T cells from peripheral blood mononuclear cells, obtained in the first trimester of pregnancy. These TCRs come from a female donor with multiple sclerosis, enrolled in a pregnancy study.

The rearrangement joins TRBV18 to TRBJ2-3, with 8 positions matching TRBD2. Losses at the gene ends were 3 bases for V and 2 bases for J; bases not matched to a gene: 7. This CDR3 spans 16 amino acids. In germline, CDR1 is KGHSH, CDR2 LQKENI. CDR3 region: CASSPPLAGVTDTQYF. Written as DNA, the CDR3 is TGTGCCAGCTCACCTCCCCTAGCGGGCGTCACAGATACGCAGTATTTT.

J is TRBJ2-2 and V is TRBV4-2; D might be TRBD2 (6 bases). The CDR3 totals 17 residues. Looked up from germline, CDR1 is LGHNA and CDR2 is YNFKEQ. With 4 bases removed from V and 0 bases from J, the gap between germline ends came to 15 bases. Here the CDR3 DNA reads TGTGCCAGCAGCCCCCGGACTATTTTCGCGAACACCGGGGAGCTGTTTTTT. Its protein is CASSPRTIFANTGELFF.

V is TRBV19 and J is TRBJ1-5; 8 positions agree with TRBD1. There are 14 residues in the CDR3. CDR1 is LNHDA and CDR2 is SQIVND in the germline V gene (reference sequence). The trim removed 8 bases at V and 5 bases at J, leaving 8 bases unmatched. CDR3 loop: CASSTGGGYQPQHF. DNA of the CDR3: TGTGCCAGTTCTACAGGGGGAGGATATCAGCCCCAGCATTTT.

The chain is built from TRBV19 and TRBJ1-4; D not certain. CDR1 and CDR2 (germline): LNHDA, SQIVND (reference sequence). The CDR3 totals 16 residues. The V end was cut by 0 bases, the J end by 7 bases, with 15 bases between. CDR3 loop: CASSIDFGRDGEKLFF. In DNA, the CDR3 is TGTGCCAGTAGTATAGACTTTGGGAGGGATGGTGAAAAACTGTTTTTT.

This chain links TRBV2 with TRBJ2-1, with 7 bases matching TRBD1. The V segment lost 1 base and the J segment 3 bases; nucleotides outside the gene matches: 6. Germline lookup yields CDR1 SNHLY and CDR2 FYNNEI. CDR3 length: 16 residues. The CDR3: CASSEDGTANYNEQFF. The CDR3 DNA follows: TGTGCCAGCAGTGAAGATGGGACAGCCAACTACAATGAGCAGTTCTTC.

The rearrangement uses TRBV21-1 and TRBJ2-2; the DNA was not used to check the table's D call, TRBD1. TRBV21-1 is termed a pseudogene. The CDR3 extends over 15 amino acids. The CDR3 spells CASSKGQGNTGELFF. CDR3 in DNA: TGTGCCAGCAGCAAGGGACAGGGTAACACCGGGGAGCTGTTTTTT.

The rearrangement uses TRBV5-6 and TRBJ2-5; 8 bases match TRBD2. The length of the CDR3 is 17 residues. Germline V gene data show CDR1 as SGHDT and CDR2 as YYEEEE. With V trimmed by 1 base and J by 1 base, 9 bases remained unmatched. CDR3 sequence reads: CASSLLGREAFQETQYF. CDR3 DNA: TGTGCCAGCAGCTTGCTCGGGCGGGAGGCCTTCCAAGAGACCCAGTACTTC.

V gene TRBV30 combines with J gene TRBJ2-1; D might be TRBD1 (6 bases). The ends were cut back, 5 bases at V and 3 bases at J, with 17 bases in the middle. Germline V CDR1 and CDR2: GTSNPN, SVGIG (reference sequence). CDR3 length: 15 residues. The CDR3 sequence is CAWEETGLVYNEQFF. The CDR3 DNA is TGTGCCTGGGAGGAAACAGGGTTGGTCTACAATGAGCAGTTCTTC.

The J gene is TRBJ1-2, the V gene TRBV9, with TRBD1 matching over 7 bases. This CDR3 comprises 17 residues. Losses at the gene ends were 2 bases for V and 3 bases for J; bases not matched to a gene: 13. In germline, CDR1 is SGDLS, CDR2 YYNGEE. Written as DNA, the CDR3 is TGTGCCAGCAGCGTTGGGTCTGAAGGACAGGTCTACTATGGCTACACCTTC. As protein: CASSVGSEGQVYYGYTF.

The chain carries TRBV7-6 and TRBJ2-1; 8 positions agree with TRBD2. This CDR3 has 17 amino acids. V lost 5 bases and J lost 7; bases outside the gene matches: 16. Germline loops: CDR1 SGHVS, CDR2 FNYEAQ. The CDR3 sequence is CASSRVHHREGRNEQFF. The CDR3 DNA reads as TGTGCCAGCAGCCGAGTCCACCATCGGGAGGGCAGGAATGAGCAGTTCTTC.

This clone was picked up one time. This chain's CDR3 is CASSSGLAGFFGEQFF. In DNA, the CDR3 is TGTGCCAGCAGTTCCGGACTAGCGGGCTTTTTCGGTGAGCAGTTCTTC. This chain uses TRBV6-5 with TRBJ2-1; TRBD2 matches 11 bases. This CDR3 region has 16 residues. Looked up from germline, CDR1 is MNHEY and CDR2 is SVGAGI. The junction had 11 bases not matched to a gene; V was cut back by 4 bases and J by 9 bases.

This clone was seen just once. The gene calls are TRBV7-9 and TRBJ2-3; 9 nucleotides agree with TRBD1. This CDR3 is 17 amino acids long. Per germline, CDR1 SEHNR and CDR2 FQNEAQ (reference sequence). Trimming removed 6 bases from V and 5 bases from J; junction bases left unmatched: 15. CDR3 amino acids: CASRVPGQGFWRDTQYF. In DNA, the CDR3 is TGTGCCAGCAGAGTCCCGGGACAGGGATTTTGGAGAGATACGCAGTATTTT.

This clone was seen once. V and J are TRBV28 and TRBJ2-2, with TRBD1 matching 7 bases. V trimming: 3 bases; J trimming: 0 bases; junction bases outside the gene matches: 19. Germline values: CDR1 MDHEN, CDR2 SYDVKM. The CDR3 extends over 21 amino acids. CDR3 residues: CASSFPAGGPHPIANTGELFF. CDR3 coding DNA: TGTGCCAGCAGTTTTCCGGCAGGGGGTCCCCATCCCATCGCGAACACCGGGGAGCTGTTTTTT.

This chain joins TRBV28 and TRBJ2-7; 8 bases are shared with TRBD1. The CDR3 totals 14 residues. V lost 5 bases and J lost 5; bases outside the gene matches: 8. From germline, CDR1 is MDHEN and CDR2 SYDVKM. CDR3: CASSTPGGTDEQYF. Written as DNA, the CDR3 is TGTGCCAGCAGTACCCCAGGGGGCACTGACGAGCAGTACTTC.

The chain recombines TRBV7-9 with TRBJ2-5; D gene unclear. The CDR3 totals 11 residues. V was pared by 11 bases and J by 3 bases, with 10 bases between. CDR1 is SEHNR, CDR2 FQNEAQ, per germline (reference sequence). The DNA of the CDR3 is TGTGCCGTCGATCAGGAAGAGACCCAGTACTTC. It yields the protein CAVDQEETQYF. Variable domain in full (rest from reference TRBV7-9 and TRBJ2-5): DTGVSQNPRHKITKRGQNVTFRCDPISEHNRLYWYRQTLGQGPEFLTYFQNEAQLEKSRLLSDRFSAERPKGSFSTLEIQRTEQGDSAMYLCAVDQEETQYFGPGTRLLVL.

The CDR3 DNA sequence: TGTGCCACTCATAGCGGGAGGGCCAAGGGAACCGGGGAGCTGTTTTTT. Translating it yields CATHSGRAKGTGELFF. V is TRBV19 and J is TRBJ2-2; 11 nucleotides line up with TRBD2. The J segment lost 5 bases and the V segment lost 10 bases, leaving 12 bases of the junction unmatched. The CDR3 loop spans 16 amino acids. The germline gives CDR1 LNHDA, CDR2 SQIVND (reference sequence).